This TCR beta chain was retrieved from a study of patients and donors after allogeneic stem cell transplantation. MiXCR, run by TCRdb on the RT-PCR reads, gives a single entry per CDR3 protein. The table includes under 200,000 distinct CDR3 sequences, approximately 30% detected once. This clonotype was seen a few times. This CDR3 contains 16 residues. With 1 base removed from V and 7 bases from J, the gap between germline ends came to 19 bases. CDR1 is SGHTA and CDR2 is FQGTGA in the germline V gene. The sequence came from a human donor who was either an allogeneic HSCT recipient or a stem cell or donor lymphocyte infusion donor (not recorded which). It is not recorded whose cells these are; they may come from a transplant donor. The rearrangement joins TRBV7-3 to TRBJ1-1; D is undetermined. The specimen sequenced was blood, either unsorted or a sorted T cell fraction (not recorded which). The CDR3 bases are TGTGCCAGCAGCTTAAGGGCGGGCCAGGTATTGGATGAAGCTTTCTTT. This encodes CASSLRAGQVLDEAFF.